The T cell receptor (beta chain) under discussion was sequenced for a study of control samples from healthy donors and cancer patients. The protocol was immunoSEQ multiplex PCR, while the TCRdb copy is restricted to in-frame clones and leaves out a portion. Counted here are 150,000 to 200,000 clones, 80% to 90% occurring once; the ten biggest clones make up more than 10%. Germline assignment: CDR1 MNHNY and CDR2 SVGAGI (reference sequence). The CDR3 has 15 residues. J was trimmed by 5 bases and V by 6 bases; bases with no gene match: 7. The sequencing sample was made of blood. The chain employs TRBV6-6 and TRBJ2-1, with 10 bases that match TRBD2. The clonotype was recovered from a young man in good health. The CDR3 DNA sequence: TGTGCCAGCAGCCCGACCGGGACTAGCGACAATGAGCAGTTCTTC. Translated: CASSPTGTSDNEQFF.